The subject of this entry is one TCR beta chain. The sample comes from a study of blood T cell repertoires in COVID-19. Across the whole study: Researchers got acute and convalescent COVID-19 samples from the United States, Italy and Spain. Nucleic acid was either cDNA or gDNA, and it came from T cells, B-cell-depleted T cells, or PBMCs.

Under the authors' procedure: Estimation of nucleated cell counts relied on the amplification of reference gene primers. The data were produced by immunoSEQ multiplex PCR, yet TCRdb's version contains in-frame clones alone and is incomplete. V, J and clone size reflect that table, while D and trimming were determined from the DNA. The profile covers approximately 150,000 clones, with over 65% appearing a single time and 4.5% to 6% taken by the ten largest. The V and J ends lost 3 bases and 6 bases, in that order; junction bases with no gene match: 6. The CDR3 spans 16 residues. CDR1 and CDR2 (germline): SGDLS, YYNGEE.

The chain uses TRBV9 and TRBJ1-6; 10 nucleotides match TRBD1. This receptor was taken from a human donor in a cohort sampled during active COVID-19. The sequenced material came from peripheral blood. The CDR3 DNA reads TGTGCCAGCAGCGAGAGGACAGGGGGAGGTAATTCACCCCTCCACTTT. It yields the protein CASSERTGGGNSPLHF. Full variable domain (missing parts from reference TRBV9 and TRBJ1-6): DSGVTQTPKHLITATGQRVTLRCSPRSGDLSVYWYQQSLDQGLQFLIQYYNGEERAKGNILERFSAQQFPDLHSELNLSSLELGDSALYFCASSERTGGGNSPLHFGNGTRLTVT.